Described below is a single T cell receptor beta chain sequence and its context. Its antigen is still unknown. This specimen comes from a study of identifying expanded T cells in peripheral blood. Study conclusions and caveats: Clone count variance between roughly 2-week samples rose with total template count.

Here immunoSEQ multiplex PCR was the method, and the copy in TCRdb shows in-frame clones only, minus some. The sample shows 90,000 or so clones, approximately 84% of them seen only once. The V and J ends lost 6 bases and 6 bases respectively, with 18 bases between them. Germline CDR1 reads SNHLY; CDR2 reads FYNNEI. The CDR3 consists of 14 residues. Healthy donors had no documented immune events, such as infections, while sampled. The source of this sequence is a person aged 18-70 years in good health. V is TRBV2 and J is TRBJ2-7; D may match TRBD1 or TRBD2 (5 bases each). Sequenced material: blood. The CDR3 DNA is TGTGCCAGCAGCCGGGGCATGCCTGTGGGCGAGCAGTACTTC. This translates into CASSRGMPVGEQYF.